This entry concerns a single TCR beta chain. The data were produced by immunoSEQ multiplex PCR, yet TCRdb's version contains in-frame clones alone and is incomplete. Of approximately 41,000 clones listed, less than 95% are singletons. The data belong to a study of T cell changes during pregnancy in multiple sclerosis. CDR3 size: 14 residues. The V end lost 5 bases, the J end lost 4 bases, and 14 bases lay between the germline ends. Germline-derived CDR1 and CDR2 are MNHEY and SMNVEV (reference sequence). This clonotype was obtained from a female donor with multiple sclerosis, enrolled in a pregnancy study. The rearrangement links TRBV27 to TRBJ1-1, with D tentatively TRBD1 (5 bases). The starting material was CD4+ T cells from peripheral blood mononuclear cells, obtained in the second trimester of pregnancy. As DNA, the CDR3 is TGTGCCAGCAGTCCCAGAGGACACTTCACTGAAGCTTTCTTT. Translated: CASSPRGHFTEAFF.